This passage covers 7 T cell receptor beta chains from one sample sequenced in a study of Ad26.COV2.S vaccination and SARS-CoV-2 variants. Treatment given: roughly 18 received Ad26.COV2.S at low or high dose, single or two shots; roughly five received placebo; per-sample allocation not given. Material that was analyzed had been drawn on day 63 after the first vaccine or placebo injection. Produced via immunoSEQ multiplex PCR; TCRdb's table is partial and in-frame only. This sample has hundreds of thousands of clones, with approximately 88% found just once. The sample in question was peripheral blood, obtained in a trial of Ad26.COV2.S vaccine versus placebo. These receptors all stem from a person between 18 and 65 years old who received the Ad26.COV2.S COVID-19 vaccine or a placebo.

V gene TRBV30 combines with J gene TRBJ1-6; D uncertain. Trimming stripped 7 bases from V and 4 bases from J, with 11 bases between. This CDR3 has 13 amino acids. Germline CDR1 GTSNPN, CDR2 SVGIG (reference sequence). This CDR3 is CAYQTSYNSPLHF. In nucleotides, the CDR3 is TGTGCCTACCAGACAAGTTATAATTCACCCCTCCACTTT.

The V call is TRBV7-6, the J call TRBJ1-1, with D possibly matching TRBD1 (5 bases). The germline gives CDR1 SGHVS, CDR2 FNYEAQ. The CDR3 extends over 13 amino acids. Trimming stripped 3 bases from V and 5 bases from J, with 10 bases between. CDR3 residues: CASSFDGGTEAFF. CDR3 nucleotide sequence: TGTGCCAGCAGCTTCGACGGGGGTACTGAAGCTTTCTTT.

On this clone itself: At one end the junction does not follow the germline gene, possibly because of a read error. J is TRBJ2-7 and V is TRBV11-2; 7 bases align to TRBD1. CDR1 is SGHAT, CDR2 FQNNGV, per germline. This CDR3 contains 11 residues. The CDR3 DNA is TGTGCCAGCAGCTTAGGGGACAGCCAGAAGTTC. It is translated as CASSLGDSQKF.

V is TRBV3-1 (or the pseudogene TRBV3-2) and J is TRBJ2-7; TRBD1 matches 9 bases. J was trimmed by 5 bases and V by 4 bases; bases with no gene match: 6. CDR1 is LGHDT and CDR2 is YNNKEL in the germline V gene (reference sequence). This CDR3 comprises 14 residues. The CDR3 region is CASSPPGQGDEQYF. The CDR3, as DNA: TGTGCCAGCAGCCCGCCGGGACAGGGCGACGAGCAGTACTTC.

This chain links TRBV3-1 (or the pseudogene TRBV3-2) with TRBJ2-4; 7 positions agree with TRBD2. Germline values: CDR1 LGHDT, CDR2 YNNKEL (reference sequence). This CDR3 is 17 amino acids long. The trim removed 0 bases at V and 0 bases at J, leaving 5 bases unmatched. CDR3 nucleotides: TGTGCCAGCAGCCAAGATGTGGCGGGGGTAGCCAAAAACATTCAGTACTTC. Protein: CASSQDVAGVAKNIQYF.

The CDR3 nucleotides are TGTGCCAGCAGCTTATCCCTCGGAACTAATGAAAAACTGTTTTTT. This sequence encodes CASSLSLGTNEKLFF. The chain couples TRBV7-9 to TRBJ1-4; D not resolved. The V gene lost 2 bases and the J gene lost 1 base, with 8 bases spanning the gap. The CDR3 has 15 residues. Germline V lookup: CDR1 SEHNR, CDR2 FQNEAQ (reference sequence).

V gene TRBV6-5 combines with J gene TRBJ1-2; D remains ambiguous. This CDR3 is 14 amino acids long. Trimming shortened V by 5 bases and J by 3 bases, and 13 bases separated the two germline ends. From germline, CDR1 is MNHEY and CDR2 SVGAGI. The CDR3 bases are TGTGCCAGCAGTCTCCGGGCCACCGACTATGGCTACACCTTC. Protein sequence: CASSLRATDYGYTF.